This paragraph reports one TCR beta chain. Time point denoted: after neoadjuvant nivolumab, at surgical resection. The patients had HPV-negative, locally advanced oral cavity squamous cell carcinoma. From germline, CDR1 is WNHNN and CDR2 SYGVQD (reference sequence). V lost 0 bases to trimming and J lost 4 bases; unmatched junction nucleotides: 2. This CDR3 has 15 amino acids. This record comes from a study of neoadjuvant anti-PD-1 for oral cavity cancer. Repertoires were generated with immunoSEQ multiplex PCR, while TCRdb's copy carries only in-frame clones and drops some. The table includes 14,000 or so clones, 65% to 80% detected once.

The receptor was isolated from a person aged 35-79 years with oral cavity squamous cell carcinoma. The chain has TRBV10-1 and TRBJ2-5, with 10 bases lining up with TRBD2. The material was PBMCs, obtained after nivolumab (anti-PD-1) treatment. The CDR3 reads CASSESTSGTETQYF. The CDR3 DNA reads TGCGCCAGCAGTGAGTCCACTAGCGGGACAGAGACCCAGTACTTC.